The source of this TCR beta chain is a study of CD8 T cells in ankylosing spondylitis. Overall study findings and caveats: A subset of motif variants has previously been described in the synovial fluid and blood of reactive arthritis. Clones linked to disease, bearing a CD8+ phenotype, were relatively rare in peripheral blood. In ankylosing spondylitis patients, matched synovial fluid reportedly showed significant enrichment of disease-linked clones.

Note on this clonotype: Antigen: not known.

The ends were cut back, 4 bases at V and 0 bases at J, with 10 bases in the middle. Germline loops: CDR1 SNHLY, CDR2 FYNNEI. This CDR3 spans 14 amino acids. Preparation of TCR beta libraries was done by quantitative 5'-RACE with molecular barcodes. TCRdb passed the 5' RACE reads through MiXCR, listing each CDR3 protein once. The sample holds about 200,000 distinct CDR3 sequences, roughly 13% seen once. The sample taken for sequencing was blood, either unsorted or a sorted T cell fraction (not recorded which). The chain combines TRBV2 with TRBJ2-7; D remains unclear. This sequence originates from a male donor with ankylosing spondylitis or in good health (not recorded which). CDR3 sequence reads: CASSVPDSSYEQYF. Here the CDR3 DNA reads TGTGCCAGCAGTGTACCGGATAGCTCCTACGAGCAGTACTTC.